The clone carrying this T cell receptor beta chain was picked up a small number of times. Its antigen is still unknown. The data are from a study of T-cell memory formation after mild COVID-19. Whole-study results and caveats: Clones shrinking from day 15 to 85 showed even CD4/CD8 mixes; later expanders tilted CD4+. Clones that contracted clustered mainly in CM and EM if CD4+ and in EMRA if CD8+.

cDNA libraries for TCR alpha and TCR beta, carrying sample barcodes and UMIs, came from 5'RACE with constant-segment primers. Each CDR3 protein gets one entry after TCRdb re-called the 5' RACE reads with MiXCR. The table has roughly 500,000 distinct CDR3 sequences, roughly 20% seen once; the top ten hold approximately 13%. CDR3 length: 15 amino acids. CDR1 is MNHNY, CDR2 SVGAGI, per germline (reference sequence). The ends were cut back, 4 bases at V and 1 base at J, with 10 bases in the middle. The chain couples TRBV6-6 to TRBJ2-2, with no clear D. The TCR comes from an adult woman who had mild COVID-19 (a few samples of this study predate the infection). Cell type and time point are not known. The sample comprised PBMCs or a T cell subset sorted from them (not recorded which). DNA for the CDR3: TGTGCCAGCAGTTCCGACGGGTTGAACACCGGGGAGCTGTTTTTT. Translation gives CASSSDGLNTGELFF.